This T cell receptor beta chain is from a study of graft-versus-host responses after intestinal transplantation. About the study: The recipients all started with anti-thymocyte globulin induction and then took tacrolimus and steroids for three to four years. Study results and caveats: Marrow from the recipient contained GvH clones, some of which had appeared first in ileum or blood.

Regarding this clone: Its antigen is undetermined.

TCRdb keeps only in-frame clones here, not all; method: immunoSEQ multiplex PCR. This table holds about 120,000 clones, approximately 95% found once. The CDR3 is 16 residues long. V shed 0 bases, J shed 6 bases, and the junction held 7 bases outside the gene matches. The germline V gene encodes CDR1 LNHNV and CDR2 YYDKDF (reference sequence). This receptor was taken from a human donor who received an intestinal transplant. Sequenced here: unstimulated CD8+ T cells sorted from spleen or lymph node cells, sampled before intestinal transplant. The chain carries TRBV15 and TRBJ2-1; 8 bases are a match to TRBD2. In DNA form, the CDR3 reads TGTGCCACCAGCAGAGATCAAGCGGGAGCCCCCAATGAGCAGTTCTTC. Its translation is CATSRDQAGAPNEQFF.